The 17 T cell receptor beta chains reported below all come from one sample, sequenced in a study of PD-1 blockade in classical Hodgkin lymphoma. Time point described: cycle 4 day 1 (C4D1), after 6 weeks of nivolumab. Relapse was seen in all patients after autologous stem cell transplantation, and brentuximab vedotin exposure was variable. Some clones are missing from TCRdb's copy, which holds only in-frame ones; the method was immunoSEQ multiplex PCR. Of 64,000 or so clones in the sample, roughly nine tenths were seen once. The source was peripheral blood mononuclear cells (PBMCs), collected before the fourth cycle of nivolumab. The receptor set was obtained from a human donor with classical Hodgkin lymphoma.

The sample holds one count of this clone. This rearrangement joins TRBV30 to TRBJ2-1; TRBD1 or TRBD2 may be the D gene (5 bases each). Per germline, CDR1 GTSNPN and CDR2 SVGIG (reference sequence). The length of the CDR3 is 15 residues. Trimming pared 1 base from V and 0 bases from J, leaving 10 bases between. CDR3 nucleotides: TGTGCCTGGAGTGGGCTTGGGGGCTCCTACAATGAGCAGTTCTTC. Translated, it gives CAWSGLGGSYNEQFF.

The rearrangement links TRBV27 to TRBJ2-5, with 12 nucleotides matching TRBD2. J gave up 4 bases and V 2 bases, and 14 bases lay outside the gene matches. The germline V gene encodes CDR1 MNHEY and CDR2 SMNVEV (reference sequence). This CDR3 contains 19 residues. This chain's CDR3 is CASSLLAGGPGSGGETQYF. CDR3 DNA sequence: TGTGCCAGCAGTTTACTAGCGGGGGGGCCTGGAAGCGGTGGAGAGACCCAGTACTTC.

The chain joins TRBV11-2 to TRBJ2-7; D may be TRBD1 (5 bases). Germline V gene lookup returns CDR1 SGHAT and CDR2 FQNNGV. The CDR3 consists of 14 residues. Trimming left V 5 bases short and J 0 bases short, with 11 bases between. The CDR3: CASSPHQGSYEQYF. The CDR3 DNA follows: TGTGCCAGCAGCCCCCATCAGGGCTCCTACGAGCAGTACTTC. Filled out from reference TRBV11-2 and TRBJ2-7, the complete variable domain reads EAGVAQSPRYKIIEKRQSVAFWCNPISGHATLYWYQQILGQGPKLLIQFQNNGVVDDSQLPKDRFSAERLKGVDSTLKIQPAKLEDSAVYLCASSPHQGSYEQYFGPGTRLTVT.

The chain uses TRBV4-1 and TRBJ2-3; a weak D match, TRBD1 (6 bases). Germline V gene lookup returns CDR1 MGHRA and CDR2 YSYEKL. Between the trimmed V and J ends, which lost 4 bases and 0 bases, there was a span of 11 bases. The CDR3 spans 15 residues. The CDR3 DNA reads TGCGCCAGCAGCCTTGACAGGCTCAGCACAGATACGCAGTATTTT. It codes for CASSLDRLSTDTQYF.

The chain combines TRBV7-9 with TRBJ2-3; D uncertain. Germline lookup yields CDR1 SEHNR and CDR2 FQNEAQ (reference sequence). The V and J ends lost 5 bases and 4 bases respectively, with 7 bases between them. The CDR3 length is 12 residues. CDR3 nucleotide sequence: TGTGCCAGCAGCCCACTATCAGATACGCAGTATTTT. It codes for CASSPLSDTQYF.

The gene calls are TRBV9 and TRBJ2-5, with TRBD1 as a possible D gene (6 bases). The length of the CDR3 is 14 residues. Germline-derived CDR1 and CDR2 are SGDLS and YYNGEE. V was shortened by 4 bases and J by 2 bases, with 12 bases between the two germline ends. The CDR3 DNA is TGTGCCAGCAGCCCATCGCAGGGGCAAGAGACCCAGTACTTC. Protein sequence: CASSPSQGQETQYF.

The rearrangement joins TRBV28 to TRBJ1-2; 7 positions match TRBD1. CDR1 MDHEN and CDR2 SYDVKM come from the germline V gene. The CDR3 loop spans 15 amino acids. The V segment lost 3 bases and the J segment 8 bases; nucleotides outside the gene matches: 12. The CDR3, as DNA: TGTGCCAGCAGTTTTCCCCTCACAGGGGATGGCGGCTACACCTTC. Translating gives CASSFPLTGDGGYTF.

The V call is TRBV5-3, the J call TRBJ2-1; 10 bases agree with TRBD2. TRBV5-3 is labeled an ORF, and its function is uncertain. The CDR3 has 16 residues. The V segment lost 4 bases and the J segment 6 bases; nucleotides outside the gene matches: 10. The chain's CDR3 is CARSETGTSDSNEQFF. CDR3 nucleotide sequence: TGTGCCAGAAGCGAAACCGGGACTAGCGACTCCAATGAGCAGTTCTTC.

The rearrangement uses TRBV2 and TRBJ1-3; 8 bases line up with TRBD1. J gave up 2 bases and V 6 bases, and 6 bases lay outside the gene matches. Germline CDR1 SNHLY, CDR2 FYNNEI. The CDR3 totals 15 residues. The chain's CDR3 is CASSRDRGPGNTIYF. The CDR3 DNA follows: TGTGCCAGCAGCAGAGACAGGGGCCCTGGAAACACCATATATTTT.

V usage is TRBV10-1 and J usage is TRBJ1-6, with 8 nucleotides matching TRBD1. V lost 4 bases and J lost 10; bases outside the gene matches: 6. Germline lookup yields CDR1 WNHNN and CDR2 SYGVQD (reference sequence). The CDR3 sequence is 14 residues long. The CDR3 is CASSARTGTSPLHF. DNA of the CDR3: TGCGCCAGCAGTGCCCGGACAGGGACATCACCCCTCCACTTT.

A word on this clone: A read error may produce the germline difference seen at one junction end. The genes are TRBV7-7 and TRBJ2-5; maybe TRBD2 (6 bases). The germline V gene encodes CDR1 SSHAT and CDR2 FNYEAQ (reference sequence). This CDR3 region has 16 residues. CDR3 sequence (DNA): TGTGCTAGCAGCTACAAGCGATCGGAGGGGCAAGAGACCCAGTACTTC. Translation: CASSYKRSEGQETQYF.

The V gene is TRBV6-1, the J gene TRBJ1-5, with D tentatively TRBD1 (6 bases). Looked up from germline, CDR1 is MNHNS and CDR2 is SASEGT. The CDR3 length is 12 residues. Trimming removed 11 bases at V and 2 bases at J, with 10 bases between. The chain's CDR3 is CAGRQGNQPQHF. The CDR3 coding sequence is TGTGCCGGTCGACAGGGCAATCAGCCCCAGCATTTT.

V is TRBV18 and J is TRBJ2-2; a possible D gene is TRBD2 (5 bases). Trimming left V 2 bases short and J 8 bases short, with 15 bases between. CDR3 length: 15 amino acids. Germline V gives CDR1 KGHSH, CDR2 LQKENI. The CDR3 sequence: CASSPLEEVPGELFF. In DNA form, the CDR3 reads TGTGCCAGCTCACCATTGGAGGAGGTTCCGGGGGAGCTGTTTTTT.

The chain carries TRBV7-6 and TRBJ2-1; 7 bases map to TRBD1. From germline, CDR1 is SGHVS and CDR2 FNYEAQ. The V gene end was trimmed by 1 base and the J gene end by 0 bases; junction bases not matched to a gene: 6. The CDR3 consists of 17 residues. CDR3 DNA: TGTGCCAGCAGCTTAGAGGGGGCTGAAGCCTCCTACAATGAGCAGTTCTTC. Translated, it gives CASSLEGAEASYNEQFF.

V and J are TRBV7-6 and TRBJ1-6, with a tentative D call TRBD1 (5 bases). The length of the CDR3 is 14 residues. V lost 1 base, J lost 9 bases, and 10 bases lay in between. In germline, CDR1 is SGHVS, CDR2 FNYEAQ. CDR3 in amino acids: CASSLGTGPSPLHF. The CDR3 nucleotides read TGTGCCAGCAGCTTAGGAACAGGCCCTTCACCCCTCCACTTT. Full variable domain (rest looked up from reference TRBV7-6 and TRBJ1-6): GAGVSQSPRYKVTKRGQDVALRCDPISGHVSLYWYRQALGQGPEFLTYFNYEAQQDKSGLPNDRFSAERPEGSISTLTIQRTEQRDSAMYRCASSLGTGPSPLHFGNGTRLTVT.

The chain recombines TRBV6-6 with TRBJ2-7; D is perhaps TRBD1 (5 bases). The CDR3 totals 14 residues. The ends were cut back, 0 bases at V and 5 bases at J, with 11 bases in the middle. The germline gives CDR1 MNHNY, CDR2 SVGAGI (reference sequence). CDR3 loop: CASSYSYRYHEQYF. The DNA of the CDR3 is TGTGCCAGCAGTTACTCCTACAGGTACCACGAGCAGTACTTC.

The chain joins TRBV30 to TRBJ2-7; D might be TRBD2 (5 bases). Trimming left V 1 base short and J 3 bases short, with 10 bases between. Germline lookup yields CDR1 GTSNPN and CDR2 SVGIG (reference sequence). CDR3 length: 13 amino acids. As DNA, the CDR3 is TGTGCCTGGAGTGGAATTGGGAGCTACGAGCAGTACTTC. The encoded protein is CAWSGIGSYEQYF.